This TCR beta chain was recovered during a study of cytomegalovirus exposure and HLA in healthy donors. Looking at the study overall: The 120 or so validation repertoires used the same platform as the 500 to 700 first-cohort repertoires, a later analysis reported. Study-wide results and caveats: Most observed TCR sequences were rare, whereas some public TCRs were detected in many donors. CMV antigen specificity of a few CMV-associated chains was confirmed in vitro.

Regarding this clone: Its antigen is not known.

TCRdb's copy holds only in-frame clones and misses some; the assay was immunoSEQ multiplex PCR. The table shows some 210,000 clones, with roughly 85% occurring only once. This CDR3 is 12 amino acids long. The V end was cut by 9 bases, the J end by 0 bases, with 8 bases between. Germline CDR1 reads MGHDK; CDR2 reads SYGVNS. This sequence joins TRBV25-1 and TRBJ1-1; D is unclear. What was sequenced was PBMCs. This TCR was sampled from a young woman in good health and CMV-seronegative. CDR3 amino acids: CARPRLNTEAFF. Here the CDR3 DNA reads TGTGCCAGACCGAGGTTGAACACTGAAGCTTTCTTT.